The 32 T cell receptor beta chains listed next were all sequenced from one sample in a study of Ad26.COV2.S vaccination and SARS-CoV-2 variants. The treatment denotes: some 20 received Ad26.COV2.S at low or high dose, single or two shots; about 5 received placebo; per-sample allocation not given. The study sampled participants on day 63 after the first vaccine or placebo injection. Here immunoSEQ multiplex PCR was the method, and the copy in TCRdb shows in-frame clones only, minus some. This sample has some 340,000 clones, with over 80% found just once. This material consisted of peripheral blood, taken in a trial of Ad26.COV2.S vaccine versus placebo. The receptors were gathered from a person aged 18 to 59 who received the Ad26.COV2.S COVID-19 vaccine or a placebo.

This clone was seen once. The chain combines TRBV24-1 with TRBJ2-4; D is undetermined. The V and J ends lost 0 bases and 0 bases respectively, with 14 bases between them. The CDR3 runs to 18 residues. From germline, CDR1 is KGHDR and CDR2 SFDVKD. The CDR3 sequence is CATSDLRSPGIAKNIQYF. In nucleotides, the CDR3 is TGTGCCACCAGTGATTTGCGGTCGCCAGGTATAGCCAAAAACATTCAGTACTTC.

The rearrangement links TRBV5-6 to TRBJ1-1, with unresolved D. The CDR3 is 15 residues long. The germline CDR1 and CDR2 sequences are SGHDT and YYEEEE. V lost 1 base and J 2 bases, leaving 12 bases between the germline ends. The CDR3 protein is CASSLRLVANTEAFF. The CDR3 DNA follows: TGTGCCAGCAGCTTGAGGTTAGTAGCTAACACTGAAGCTTTCTTT.

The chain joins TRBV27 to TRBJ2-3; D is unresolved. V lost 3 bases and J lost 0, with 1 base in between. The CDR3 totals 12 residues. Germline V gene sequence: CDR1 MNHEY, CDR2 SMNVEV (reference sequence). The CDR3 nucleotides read TGTGCCAGCAGTTTGAGCACAGATACGCAGTATTTT. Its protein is CASSLSTDTQYF.

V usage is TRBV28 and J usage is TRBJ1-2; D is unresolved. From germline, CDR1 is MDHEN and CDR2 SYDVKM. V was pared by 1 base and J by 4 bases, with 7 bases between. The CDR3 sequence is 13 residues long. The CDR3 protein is CASSLSRSYGYTF. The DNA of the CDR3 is TGTGCCAGCAGTTTATCGAGGTCCTATGGCTACACCTTC.

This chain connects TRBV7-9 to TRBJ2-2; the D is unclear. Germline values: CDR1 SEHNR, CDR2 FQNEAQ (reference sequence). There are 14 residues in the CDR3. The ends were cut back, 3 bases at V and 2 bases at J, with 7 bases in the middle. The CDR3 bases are TGTGCCAGCAGCTTTCAAGTTAACACCGGGGAGCTGTTTTTT. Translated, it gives CASSFQVNTGELFF.

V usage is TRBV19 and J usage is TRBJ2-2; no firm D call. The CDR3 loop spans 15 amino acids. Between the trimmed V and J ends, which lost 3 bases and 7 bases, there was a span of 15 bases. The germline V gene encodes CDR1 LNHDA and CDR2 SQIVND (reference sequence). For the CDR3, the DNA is TGTGCCAGTAGTATCGGCGCAGGAAGATACGGGGAGCTGTTTTTT. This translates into CASSIGAGRYGELFF. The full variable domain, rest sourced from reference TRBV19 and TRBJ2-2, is DGGITQSPKYLFRKEGQNVTLSCEQNLNHDAMYWYRQDPGQGLRLIYYSQIVNDFQKGDIAEGYSVSREKKESFPLTVTSAQKNPTAFYLCASSIGAGRYGELFFGEGSRLTVL.

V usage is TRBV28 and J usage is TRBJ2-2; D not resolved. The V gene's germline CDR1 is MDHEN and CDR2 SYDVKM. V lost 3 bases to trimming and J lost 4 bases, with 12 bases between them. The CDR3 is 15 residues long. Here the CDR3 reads CASSFRQDLTGELFF. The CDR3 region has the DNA TGTGCCAGCAGTTTTAGGCAGGACCTCACCGGGGAGCTGTTTTTT.

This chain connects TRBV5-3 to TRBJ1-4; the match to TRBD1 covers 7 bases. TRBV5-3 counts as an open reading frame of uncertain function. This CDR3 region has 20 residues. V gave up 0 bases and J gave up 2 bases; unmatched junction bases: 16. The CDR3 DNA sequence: TGTGCCAGAAGCTTGGCCCTATATCTTCCTGGGACAGTGACTAATGAAAAACTGTTTTTT. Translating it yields CARSLALYLPGTVTNEKLFF.

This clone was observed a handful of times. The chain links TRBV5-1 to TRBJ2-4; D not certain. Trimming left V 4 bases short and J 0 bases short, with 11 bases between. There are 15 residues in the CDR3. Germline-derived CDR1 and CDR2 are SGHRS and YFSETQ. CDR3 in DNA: TGCGCCAGCAGCCTCCCATCCCTAGCCAAAAACATTCAGTACTTC. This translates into CASSLPSLAKNIQYF.

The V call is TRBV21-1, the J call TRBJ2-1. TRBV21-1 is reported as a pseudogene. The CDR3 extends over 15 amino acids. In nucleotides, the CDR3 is TGTGCCAGCAGCACATTGCTCCAATTCTGCAATGAGCAGTTCTTC. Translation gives CASSTLLQFCNEQFF.

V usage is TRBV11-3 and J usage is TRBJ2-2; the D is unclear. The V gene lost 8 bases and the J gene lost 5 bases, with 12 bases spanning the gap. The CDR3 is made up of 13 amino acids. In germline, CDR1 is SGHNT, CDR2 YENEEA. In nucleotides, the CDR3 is TGTGCCAGCGCTGCGATAACGACCGGGGAGCTGTTTTTT. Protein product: CASAAITTGELFF.

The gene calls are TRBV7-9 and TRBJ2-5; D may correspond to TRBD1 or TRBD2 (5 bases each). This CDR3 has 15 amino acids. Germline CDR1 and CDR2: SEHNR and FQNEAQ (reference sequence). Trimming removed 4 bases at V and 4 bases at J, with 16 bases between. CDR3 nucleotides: TGTGCCAGCAGCTCGGCCTACTATGGGGGAGAGACCCAGTACTTC. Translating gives CASSSAYYGGETQYF.

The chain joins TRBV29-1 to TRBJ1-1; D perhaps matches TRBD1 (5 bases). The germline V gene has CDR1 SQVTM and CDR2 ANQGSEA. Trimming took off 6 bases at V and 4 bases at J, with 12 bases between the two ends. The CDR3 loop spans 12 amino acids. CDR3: CSVRDPSTEAFF. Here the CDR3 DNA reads TGCAGCGTCAGGGACCCCAGCACTGAAGCTTTCTTT.

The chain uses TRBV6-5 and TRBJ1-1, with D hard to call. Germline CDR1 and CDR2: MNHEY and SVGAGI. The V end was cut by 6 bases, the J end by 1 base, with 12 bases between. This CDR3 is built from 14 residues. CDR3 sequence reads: CASRSYKGNTEAFF. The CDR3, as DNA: TGTGCCAGCAGATCATATAAAGGGAACACTGAAGCTTTCTTT.

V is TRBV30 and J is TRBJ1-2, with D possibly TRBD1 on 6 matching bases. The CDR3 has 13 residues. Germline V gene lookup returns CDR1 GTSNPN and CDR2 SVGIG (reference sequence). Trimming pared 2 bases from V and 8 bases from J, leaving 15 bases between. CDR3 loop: CAWSSSAQGGYTF. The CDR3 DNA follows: TGTGCCTGGAGTTCCTCCGCTCAGGGGGGCTACACCTTC.

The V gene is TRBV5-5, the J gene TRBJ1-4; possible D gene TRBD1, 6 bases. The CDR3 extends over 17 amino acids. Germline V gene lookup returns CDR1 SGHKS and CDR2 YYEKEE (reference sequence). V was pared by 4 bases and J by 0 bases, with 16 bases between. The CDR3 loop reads CASSPNSGDSTNEKLFF. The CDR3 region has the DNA TGTGCCAGCAGCCCGAACTCAGGGGATTCAACTAATGAAAAACTGTTTTTT. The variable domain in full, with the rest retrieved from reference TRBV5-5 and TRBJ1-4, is DAGVTQSPTHLIKTRGQQVTLRCSPISGHKSVSWYQQVLGQGPQFIFQYYEKEERGRGNFPDRFSARQFPNYSSELNVNALLLGDSALYLCASSPNSGDSTNEKLFFGSGTQLSVL.

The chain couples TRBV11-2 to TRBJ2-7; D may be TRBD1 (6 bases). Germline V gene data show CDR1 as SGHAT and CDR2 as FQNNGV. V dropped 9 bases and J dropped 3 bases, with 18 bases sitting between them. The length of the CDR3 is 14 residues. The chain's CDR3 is CASGGLTGRYEQYF. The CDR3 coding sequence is TGTGCCAGTGGGGGATTGACAGGACGCTACGAGCAGTACTTC.

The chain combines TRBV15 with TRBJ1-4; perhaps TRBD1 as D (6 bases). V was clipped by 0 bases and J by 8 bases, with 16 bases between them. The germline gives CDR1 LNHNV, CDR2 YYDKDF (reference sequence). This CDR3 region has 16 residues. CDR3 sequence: CATSRDIGRGSEKLFF. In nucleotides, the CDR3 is TGTGCCACCAGCAGAGATATCGGGAGGGGGTCCGAAAAACTGTTTTTT.

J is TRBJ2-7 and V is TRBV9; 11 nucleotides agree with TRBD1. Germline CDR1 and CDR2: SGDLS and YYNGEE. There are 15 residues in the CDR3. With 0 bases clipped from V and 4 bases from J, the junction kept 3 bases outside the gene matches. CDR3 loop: CASSVGTGGMYEQYF. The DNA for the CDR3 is TGTGCCAGCAGCGTAGGGACAGGGGGCATGTACGAGCAGTACTTC.

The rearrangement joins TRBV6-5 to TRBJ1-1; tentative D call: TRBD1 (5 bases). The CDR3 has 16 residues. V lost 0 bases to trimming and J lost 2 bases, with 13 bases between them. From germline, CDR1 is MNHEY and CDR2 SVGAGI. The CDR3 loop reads CASSYSVRQINTEAFF. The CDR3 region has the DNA TGTGCCAGCAGTTACTCGGTGAGACAGATAAACACTGAAGCTTTCTTT.

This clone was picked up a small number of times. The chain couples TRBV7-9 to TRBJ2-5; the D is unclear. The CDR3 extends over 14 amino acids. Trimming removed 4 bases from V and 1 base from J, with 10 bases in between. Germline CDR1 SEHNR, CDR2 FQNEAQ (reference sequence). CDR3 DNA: TGTGCCAGCAGCTCGGTTGTCCCCCAAGAGACCCAGTACTTC. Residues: CASSSVVPQETQYF.

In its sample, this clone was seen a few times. The CDR3 is CASSPIGGANTEAFF. The CDR3 nucleotides are TGTGCCAGCAGCCCAATTGGGGGGGCGAACACTGAAGCTTTCTTT. The chain carries TRBV28 and TRBJ1-1; tentative D call: TRBD1 (6 bases). Trimming stripped 6 bases from V and 1 base from J, with 15 bases between. CDR1 and CDR2 (germline): MDHEN, SYDVKM. The CDR3 runs 15 residues.

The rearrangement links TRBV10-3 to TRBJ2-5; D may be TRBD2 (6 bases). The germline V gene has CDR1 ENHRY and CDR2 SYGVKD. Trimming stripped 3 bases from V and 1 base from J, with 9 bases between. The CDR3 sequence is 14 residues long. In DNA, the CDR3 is TGTGCCATCAGTGATTTGGGGGGCCAAGAGACCCAGTACTTC. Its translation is CAISDLGGQETQYF.

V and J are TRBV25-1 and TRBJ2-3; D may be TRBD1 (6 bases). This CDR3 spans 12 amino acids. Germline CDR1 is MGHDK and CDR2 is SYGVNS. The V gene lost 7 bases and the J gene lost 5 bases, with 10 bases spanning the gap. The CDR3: CASTMTGDTQYF. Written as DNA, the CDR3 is TGTGCCAGCACCATGACAGGAGATACGCAGTATTTT.

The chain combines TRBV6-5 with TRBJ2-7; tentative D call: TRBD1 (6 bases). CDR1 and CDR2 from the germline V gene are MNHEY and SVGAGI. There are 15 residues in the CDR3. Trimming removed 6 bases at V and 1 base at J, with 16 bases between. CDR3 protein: CASRRTGFSSYEQYF. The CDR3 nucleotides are TGTGCCAGCAGACGCACAGGGTTCTCATCCTACGAGCAGTACTTC.

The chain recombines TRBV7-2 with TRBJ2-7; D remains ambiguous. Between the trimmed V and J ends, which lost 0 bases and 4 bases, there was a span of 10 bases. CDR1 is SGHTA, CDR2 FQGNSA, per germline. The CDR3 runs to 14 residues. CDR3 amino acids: CASSLAWSKYEQYF. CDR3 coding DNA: TGTGCCAGCAGCTTAGCGTGGAGTAAATACGAGCAGTACTTC.

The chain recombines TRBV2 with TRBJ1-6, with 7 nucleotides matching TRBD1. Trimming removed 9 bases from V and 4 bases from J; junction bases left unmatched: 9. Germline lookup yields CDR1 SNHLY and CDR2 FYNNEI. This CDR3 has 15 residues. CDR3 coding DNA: TGTGCCAGTGGTATGGGGACAGTTTATAATTCACCCCTCCACTTT. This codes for CASGMGTVYNSPLHF.

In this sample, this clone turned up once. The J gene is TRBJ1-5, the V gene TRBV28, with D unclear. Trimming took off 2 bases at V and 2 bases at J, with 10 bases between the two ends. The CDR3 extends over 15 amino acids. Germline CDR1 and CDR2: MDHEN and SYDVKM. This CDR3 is CASSLRRQGNQPQHF. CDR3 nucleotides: TGTGCCAGCAGTTTACGTAGGCAGGGCAATCAGCCCCAGCATTTT.

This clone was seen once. CDR3 residues: CASSFRPRGLEAFF. The CDR3, as DNA: TGTGCCAGCAGTTTCCGTCCAAGGGGGTTGGAAGCTTTCTTT. V gene TRBV28 combines with J gene TRBJ1-1; possibly TRBD1 for D (6 bases). The CDR3 length is 14 residues. Germline CDR1 and CDR2: MDHEN and SYDVKM. V was shortened by 3 bases and J by 8 bases, with 16 bases between the two germline ends.

The CDR3 sequence: CASSPWTVTNYGYTF. CDR3 bases: TGTGCCAGCAGCCCATGGACGGTGACTAACTATGGCTACACCTTC. The chain uses TRBV5-8 and TRBJ1-2; no definite D call. Germline V CDR1 and CDR2: SGHTS, YDEGEE. Trimming took 4 bases from V and 0 from J, leaving 13 bases between them. CDR3 length: 15 amino acids.

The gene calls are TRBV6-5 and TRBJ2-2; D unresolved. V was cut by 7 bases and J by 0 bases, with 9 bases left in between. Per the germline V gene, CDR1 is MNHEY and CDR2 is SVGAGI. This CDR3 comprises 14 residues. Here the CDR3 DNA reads TGTGCCAGCAAGAACCAGCCGAACACCGGGGAGCTGTTTTTT. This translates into CASKNQPNTGELFF.

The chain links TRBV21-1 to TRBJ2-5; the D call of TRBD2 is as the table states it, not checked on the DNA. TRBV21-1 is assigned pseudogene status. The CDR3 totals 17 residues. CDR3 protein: CASSPQSLAGGRETQYF. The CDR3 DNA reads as TGTGCCAGCAGCCCCCAGTCACTAGCGGGGGGGCGAGAGACCCAGTACTTC.